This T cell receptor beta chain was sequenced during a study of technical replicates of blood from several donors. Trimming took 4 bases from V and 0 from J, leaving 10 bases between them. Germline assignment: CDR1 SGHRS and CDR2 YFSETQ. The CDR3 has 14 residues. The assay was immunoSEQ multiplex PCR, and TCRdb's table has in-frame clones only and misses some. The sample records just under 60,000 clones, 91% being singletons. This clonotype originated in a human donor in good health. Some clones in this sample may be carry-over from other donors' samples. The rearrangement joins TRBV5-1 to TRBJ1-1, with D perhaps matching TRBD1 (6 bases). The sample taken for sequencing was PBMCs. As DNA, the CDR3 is TGCGCCAGCAGCAAGACAGGTATGAACACTGAAGCTTTCTTT. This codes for CASSKTGMNTEAFF.